Listed below are T cell receptor beta chains from one sample, sequenced in a study of beta chain features in type 1 diabetes. TCRdb keeps only in-frame clones here, not all; method: immunoSEQ multiplex PCR. The sample lists more than 250,000 clones, about 15% occurring once. The material sequenced was naive CD4+ T cells from blood. These receptors were collected from a man between 18 and 29 years old with type 1 diabetes. Both conserved end residues are part of each CDR3. D genes are given only for firm matches. Size values are once, few and many counts, or a class for expanded clones, and some rows have none.

v_call	j_call	clone_size	d_call	cdr3_nt	cdr3_aa
TRBV28	TRBJ2-3	few	.	TGTGCCAGCAGTCTAGCTCATCGAGATACGCAGTATTTT	CASSLAHRDTQYF
TRBV28	TRBJ1-5	.	.	TGTGCCAGCAGTTCTACAGGGCTTCGGCCCCAGCATTTT	CASSSTGLRPQHF
TRBV29-1	TRBJ1-4	few	.	TGCAGCGTTCGGGAGGGTTTTGGTGGTGAAAAACTGTTTTTT	CSVREGFGGEKLFF
TRBV7-2	TRBJ2-3	few	TRBD2	TGTGCCAGCAGCTTTAGCGGGAGCACAGATACGCAGTATTTT	CASSFSGSTDTQYF
TRBV5-1	TRBJ2-7	.	TRBD1	TGCGCCAGCAGCTTAACCGGGACAGGGCCCTACGAGCAGTACTTC	CASSLTGTGPYEQYF
TRBV7-9	TRBJ2-7	few	TRBD2	TGTGCCAGCAGCTTAGGACTAGCGGGAGGAATGTCCGAGCAGTACTTC	CASSLGLAGGMSEQYF
TRBV2	TRBJ2-2	.	.	TGTGCCAGCAGTGACCCCGGGACTGTCGGGTCCGGGGAGCTGTTTTTT	CASSDPGTVGSGELFF
TRBV29-1	TRBJ2-7	many	.	TGCAGCGTTGCAGGGGCTCTGGGGGTGGAGCAGTACTTC	CSVAGALGVEQYF
TRBV28	TRBJ1-1	few	TRBD1	TGTGCCAGCAGGGGGGGGGACAGGGTGAACACTGAAGCTTTCTTT	CASRGGDRVNTEAFF
TRBV1	TRBJ2-3	few	.	TGCACCAGCAGCCAAGATTTCCGGGGTAGCACAGATACGCAGTATTTT	CTSSQDFRGSTDTQYF
TRBV30	TRBJ2-3	few	.	TGTGCCTGGATGGAAGACTCTCCGCCTGAAAGCACAGATACGCAGTATTTT	CAWMEDSPPESTDTQYF
TRBV7-2	TRBJ2-3	.	TRBD1	TGTGCCAGCAGCTTGGGACAGGGCACAGATACGCAGTATTTT	CASSLGQGTDTQYF
TRBV7-9	TRBJ1-2	few	TRBD1	TGTGCCAGCAGCTTAGACAGGGGGCTTGGTGGCTACACCTTC	CASSLDRGLGGYTF
TRBV6-5	TRBJ1-5	.	TRBD1	TGTGCCAGCAGTCGGACAGGGAATACCAATCAGCCCCAGCATTTT	CASSRTGNTNQPQHF
TRBV6-1	TRBJ1-2	few	.	TGTGCCAGCAGTGATTTCGAGATAAATGGCTACACCTTC	CASSDFEINGYTF
TRBV7-2	TRBJ2-7	few	TRBD2	TGTGCCAGCAGCCCGACCGGGACTAGAGCTTACGAGCAGTACTTC	CASSPTGTRAYEQYF
TRBV10-3	TRBJ1-4	few	.	TGTGCCATCAGTGACAGGGCTGATGAAAAACTGTTTTTT	CAISDRADEKLFF
TRBV4-2	TRBJ2-7	.	TRBD2	TGTGCCAGCAGCCAGGTTCATAGCGGGGGGTCTCCGGGCGAGCAGTACTTC	CASSQVHSGGSPGEQYF
TRBV5-1	TRBJ1-2	.	.	TGCGCCAGCAGCTTAGGGGACACTACCTATGGCTACACCTTC	CASSLGDTTYGYTF
TRBV11-1	TRBJ1-2	few	TRBD1	TGTGCCAGCAGCGACGGGACAGGACGGCGCTATGGCTACACCTTC	CASSDGTGRRYGYTF
TRBV5-4	TRBJ2-5	few	.	TGTGCCAGCAGCTCGCCGCGGGATCTGTCAGAGACCCAGTACTTC	CASSSPRDLSETQYF
TRBV6-5	TRBJ2-7	.	.	TGTGCCAGCAGTTACTCTCGTGACACCTACGAGCAGTACTTC	CASSYSRDTYEQYF
TRBV30	TRBJ1-1	.	.	TGTGCCTGGAGTAGGTGGGCCACTGAAGCTTTCTTT	CAWSRWATEAFF
TRBV5-1	TRBJ2-4	.	TRBD1	TGCGCCAGCAGCTTGATGGTAATAAGTAGGGACAGGGGGTCGGAAAACATTCAGTACTTC	CASSLMVISRDRGSENIQYF
TRBV28	TRBJ2-4	.	.	TGTGCCAGTACCGTTACAGGGAACATTCAGTACTTC	CASTVTGNIQYF
TRBV28	TRBJ2-1	.	TRBD1	TGTGCCAGCAGTTCTCCGGACAGGGGTAATTTGTTCTTC	CASSSPDRGNLFF
TRBV30	TRBJ2-1	few	.	TGTGCCTGGAGTGTTGTCTCCAATGAGCAGTTCTTC	CAWSVVSNEQFF
TRBV5-4	TRBJ2-1	.	.	TGTGCCAGCAGCTTGGGCGGACTACCCTACAATGAGCAGTTCTTC	CASSLGGLPYNEQFF
TRBV18	TRBJ1-5	few	.	TGTGCCAGCTCGCTAAAAAGGGACACTAATAGCAATCAGCCCCAGCATTTT	CASSLKRDTNSNQPQHF
TRBV28	TRBJ2-1	.	TRBD2	TGTGCCAGCAGTTTGACTAGCGGTTCCTACAATGAGCAGTTCTTC	CASSLTSGSYNEQFF
TRBV30	TRBJ2-5	.	TRBD2	TGTGCCTGGAGAGGGTCTAGCGGGTTCTTTCAGACCCAGTACTTC	CAWRGSSGFFQTQYF